A selection of T cell receptor beta chains follows, all from one sample in a study of OX40 agonist ivuxolimab in advanced cancers. Measured with immunoSEQ multiplex PCR; TCRdb has only the in-frame clones, and not every one. The top ten hold about a sixth of the sample, which has about 21,000 clones, approximately 86% seen once. Material: CD4+ or CD8+ T cells sorted from blood, obtained in a trial of the OX40 agonist ivuxolimab. The receptors shown here come from an adult with an advanced solid tumor such as melanoma, head and neck, liver or kidney cancer. CDR3s include the opening cysteine and the closing phenylalanine or tryptophan. A D gene is named only where the DNA matches it firmly. Expanded clones get a size class; other rows say once, few or many, or leave the size out.

clone size	V gene	CDR3 length	D gene	J gene	CDR3 protein	CDR3 DNA
-	TRBV5-4	14	TRBD1	TRBJ1-2	CASSKPGQSYGYTF	TGTGCCAGCAGCAAACCGGGACAGTCCTATGGCTACACCTTC
-	TRBV25-1	14	-	TRBJ1-5	CASSEWGGNQPQHF	TGTGCCAGCAGTGAATGGGGGGGCAATCAGCCCCAGCATTTT
-	TRBV5-4	14	-	TRBJ2-7	CASSADVGRYEQYF	TGTGCCAGCAGCGCCGACGTAGGGCGCTACGAGCAGTACTTC
-	TRBV9	14	-	TRBJ1-1	CASSVEGGDTEAFF	TGTGCCAGCAGCGTAGAGGGTGGGGACACTGAAGCTTTCTTT
few	TRBV7-3	14	-	TRBJ2-1	CASSMTSSYNEQFF	TGTGCCAGCAGCATGACTAGCTCCTACAATGAGCAGTTCTTC
-	TRBV19	13	-	TRBJ2-7	CASSGQGSYEQYF	TGTGCCAGTAGTGGCCAGGGGTCCTACGAGCAGTACTTC
-	TRBV19	14	TRBD1	TRBJ2-3	CASSQDRGKDTQYF	TGTGCCAGTAGTCAGGACAGGGGTAAAGATACGCAGTATTTT
-	TRBV2	16	-	TRBJ2-7	CASEKLLGSLSYEQYF	TGTGCCAGCGAAAAACTCCTCGGGTCGCTCTCCTACGAGCAGTACTTC
-	TRBV18	19	TRBD2	TRBJ2-5	CASSPLAGHYTPDQETQYF	TGTGCCAGCTCACCACTAGCGGGGCACTACACCCCGGACCAAGAGACCCAGTACTTC
-	TRBV27	15	-	TRBJ1-3	CASSSPGLTGNTIYF	TGTGCCAGCAGTTCGCCAGGGCTAACTGGAAACACCATATATTTT